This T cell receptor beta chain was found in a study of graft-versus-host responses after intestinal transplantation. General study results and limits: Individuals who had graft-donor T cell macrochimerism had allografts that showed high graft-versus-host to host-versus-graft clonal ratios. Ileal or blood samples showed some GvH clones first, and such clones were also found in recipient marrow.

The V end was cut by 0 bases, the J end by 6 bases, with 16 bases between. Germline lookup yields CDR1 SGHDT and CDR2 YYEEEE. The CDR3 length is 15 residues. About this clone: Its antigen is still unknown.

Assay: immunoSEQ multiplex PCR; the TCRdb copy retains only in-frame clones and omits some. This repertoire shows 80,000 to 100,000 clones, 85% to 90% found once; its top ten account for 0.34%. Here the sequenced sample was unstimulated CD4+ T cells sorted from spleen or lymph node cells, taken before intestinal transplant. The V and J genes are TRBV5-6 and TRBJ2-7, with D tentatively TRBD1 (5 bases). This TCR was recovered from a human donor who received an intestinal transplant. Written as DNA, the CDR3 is TGTGCCAGCAGCTTGGTAGGACATGGATATACCGAGCAGTACTTC. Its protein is CASSLVGHGYTEQYF.